This T cell receptor beta chain is from a study of regulatory and conventional T cells in RAG deficiency. Genomic DNA came from blood conventional CD4+ T cells gated CD25-low CD127-high. Method: immunoSEQ multiplex PCR; TCRdb's copy keeps in-frame clones and lacks some. Of 22,000 or so clones detected, about 92% appear once; the ten largest clones hold around 0.73%. This CDR3 has 12 residues. Germline lookup yields CDR1 MDHEN and CDR2 SYDVKM. V lost 9 bases to trimming and J lost 0 bases, with 7 bases between them. The data were also submitted as part of a second study, on regulatory T cells. Per that paper: The primer mix had 52 TRBV and 13 TRBJ primers.

Sequenced sample: CD4+ T cells sorted from blood. The gene calls are TRBV28 and TRBJ2-3; D gene ambiguous. This TCR derives from a human donor in good health. The DNA for the CDR3 is TGTGCCAGTCAAGATAGCACAGATACGCAGTATTTT. Its protein product is CASQDSTDTQYF. The whole variable domain, remainder taken from reference TRBV28 and TRBJ2-3, is DVKVTQSSRYLVKRTGEKVFLECVQDMDHENMFWYRQDPGLGLRLIYFSYDVKMKEKGDIPEGYSVSREKKERFSLILESASTNQTSMYLCASQDSTDTQYFGPGTRLTVL.